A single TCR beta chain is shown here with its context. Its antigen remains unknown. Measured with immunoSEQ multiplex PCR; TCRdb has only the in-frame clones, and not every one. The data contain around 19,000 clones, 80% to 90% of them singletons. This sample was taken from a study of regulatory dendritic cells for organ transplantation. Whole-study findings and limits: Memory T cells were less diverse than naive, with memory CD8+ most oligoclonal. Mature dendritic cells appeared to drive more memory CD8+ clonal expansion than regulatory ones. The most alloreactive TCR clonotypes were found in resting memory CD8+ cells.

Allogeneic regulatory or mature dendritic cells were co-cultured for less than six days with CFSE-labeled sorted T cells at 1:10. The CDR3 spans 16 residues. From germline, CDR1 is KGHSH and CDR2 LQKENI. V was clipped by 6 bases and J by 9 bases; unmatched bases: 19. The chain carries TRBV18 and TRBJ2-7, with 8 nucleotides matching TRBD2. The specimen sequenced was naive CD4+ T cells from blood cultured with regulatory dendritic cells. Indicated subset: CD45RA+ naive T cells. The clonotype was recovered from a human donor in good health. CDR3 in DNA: TGTGCCAGCTCGCTAGGGACGCCGGGGGGGACTACGAGGCAGTACTTC. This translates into CASSLGTPGGTTRQYF.